This TCR beta chain emerged from a study of shared clonotypes between healthy human individuals. Study findings and constraints: Lower generation probabilities were found for non-shared clonotypes than for those shared by all four donors.

The donors, healthy adults who were HIV-negative, had experienced no recent acute infections or vaccinations. Execution of the assay was at deep level. TCRdb keeps only in-frame clones here, not all; method: immunoSEQ multiplex PCR. The sample shows some 650,000 clones, approximately 97% of them seen only once. Concerning this clone: The antigen remains unidentified.

V was trimmed by 3 bases and J by 2 bases, leaving 4 bases between them. Germline values: CDR1 SGHDN, CDR2 FVKESK. This CDR3 is built from 12 residues. The chain recombines TRBV14 with TRBJ1-2; D remains unclear. The sequence came from a woman in her 30s in good health. The sample consisted of naive CD4+ T cells sorted from blood. Specified subset: CD45RA+ positively selected. The chain's CDR3 is CASSHSNYGYTF. CDR3 DNA sequence: TGTGCCAGCAGCCATTCAAACTATGGCTACACCTTC.